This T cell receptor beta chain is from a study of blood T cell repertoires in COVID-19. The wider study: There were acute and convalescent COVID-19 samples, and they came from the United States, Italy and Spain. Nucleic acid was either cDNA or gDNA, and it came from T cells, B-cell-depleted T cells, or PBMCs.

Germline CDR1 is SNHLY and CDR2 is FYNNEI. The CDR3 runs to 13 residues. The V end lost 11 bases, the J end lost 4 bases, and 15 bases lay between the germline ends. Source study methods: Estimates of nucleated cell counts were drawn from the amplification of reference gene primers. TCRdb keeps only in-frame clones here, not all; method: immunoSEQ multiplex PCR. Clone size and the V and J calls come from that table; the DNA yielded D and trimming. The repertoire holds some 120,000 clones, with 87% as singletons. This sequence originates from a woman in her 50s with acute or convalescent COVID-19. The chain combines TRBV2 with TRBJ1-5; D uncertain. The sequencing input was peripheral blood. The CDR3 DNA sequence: TGTGCCTCGGCCAGCGGGCAAAATCAGCCCCAGCATTTT. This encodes CASASGQNQPQHF.